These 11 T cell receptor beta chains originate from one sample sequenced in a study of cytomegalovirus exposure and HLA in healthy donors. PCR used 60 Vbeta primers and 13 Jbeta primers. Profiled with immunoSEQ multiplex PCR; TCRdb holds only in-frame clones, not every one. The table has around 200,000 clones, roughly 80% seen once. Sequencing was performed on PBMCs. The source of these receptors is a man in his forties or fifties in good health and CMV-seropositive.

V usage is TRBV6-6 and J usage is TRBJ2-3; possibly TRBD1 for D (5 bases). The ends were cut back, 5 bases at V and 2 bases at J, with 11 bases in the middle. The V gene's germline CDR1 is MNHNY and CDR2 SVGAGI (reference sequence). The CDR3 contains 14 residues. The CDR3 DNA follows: TGTGCCAGCAGTAGCCAGGGCCCCACAGATACGCAGTATTTT. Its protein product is CASSSQGPTDTQYF.

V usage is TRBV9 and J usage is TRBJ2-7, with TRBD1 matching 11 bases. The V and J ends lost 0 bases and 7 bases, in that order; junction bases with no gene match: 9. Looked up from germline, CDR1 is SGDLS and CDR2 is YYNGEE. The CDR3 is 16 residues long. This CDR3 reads CASSVGIGQGAQEQYF. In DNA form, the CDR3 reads TGTGCCAGCAGCGTAGGGATCGGACAGGGGGCTCAGGAGCAGTACTTC.

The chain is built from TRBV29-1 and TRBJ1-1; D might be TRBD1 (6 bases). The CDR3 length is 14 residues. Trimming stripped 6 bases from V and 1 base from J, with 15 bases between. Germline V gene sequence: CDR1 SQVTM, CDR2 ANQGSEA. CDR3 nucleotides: TGCAGCGTGGGGTGGGGACAACGGAACACTGAAGCTTTCTTT. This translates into CSVGWGQRNTEAFF.

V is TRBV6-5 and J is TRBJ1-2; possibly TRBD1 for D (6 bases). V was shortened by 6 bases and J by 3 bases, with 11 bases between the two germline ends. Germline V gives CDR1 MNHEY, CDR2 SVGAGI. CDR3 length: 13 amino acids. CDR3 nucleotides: TGTGCCAGCAGGAATACAGGGTACTATGGCTACACCTTC. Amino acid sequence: CASRNTGYYGYTF.

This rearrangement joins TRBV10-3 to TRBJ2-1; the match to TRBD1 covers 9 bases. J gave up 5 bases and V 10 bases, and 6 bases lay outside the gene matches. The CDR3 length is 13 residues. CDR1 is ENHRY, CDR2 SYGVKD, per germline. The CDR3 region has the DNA TGTGCCACGGCGGGGACAGGGAACAATGAGCAGTTCTTC. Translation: CATAGTGNNEQFF.

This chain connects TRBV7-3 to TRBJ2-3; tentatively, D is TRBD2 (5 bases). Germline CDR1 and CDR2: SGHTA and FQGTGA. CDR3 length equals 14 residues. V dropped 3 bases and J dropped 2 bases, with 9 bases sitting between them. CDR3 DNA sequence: TGTGCCAGCAGCTTTTCGGGGTTCACAGATACGCAGTATTTT. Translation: CASSFSGFTDTQYF.

This CDR3 reads CASSLRTAATGELFF. Here the CDR3 DNA reads TGTGCCAGCAGTCTTAGGACAGCGGCCACCGGGGAGCTGTTTTTT. The chain links TRBV7-9 to TRBJ2-2, with D perhaps matching TRBD1 (6 bases). Trimming stripped 6 bases from V and 4 bases from J, with 15 bases between. The germline gives CDR1 SEHNR, CDR2 FQNEAQ (reference sequence). The CDR3 is made up of 15 amino acids.

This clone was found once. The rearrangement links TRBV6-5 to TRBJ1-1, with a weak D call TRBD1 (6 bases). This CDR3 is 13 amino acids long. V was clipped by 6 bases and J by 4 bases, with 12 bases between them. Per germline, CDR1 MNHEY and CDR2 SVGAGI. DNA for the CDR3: TGTGCCAGCAGCTTCGGACAGCTCACTGAAGCTTTCTTT. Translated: CASSFGQLTEAFF.

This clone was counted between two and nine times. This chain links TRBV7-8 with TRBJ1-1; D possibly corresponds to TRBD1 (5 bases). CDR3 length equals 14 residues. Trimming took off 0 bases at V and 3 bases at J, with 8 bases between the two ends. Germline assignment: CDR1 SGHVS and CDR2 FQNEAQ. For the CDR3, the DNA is TGTGCCAGCAGCTTAGCGCAGGGCCACACTGAAGCTTTCTTT. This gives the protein CASSLAQGHTEAFF.

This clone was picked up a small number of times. The CDR3 spells CASSPGQANYGYTF. For the CDR3, the DNA is TGTGCCAGCAGCCCGGGACAGGCCAACTATGGCTACACCTTC. The gene calls are TRBV4-2 and TRBJ1-2; 8 bases map to TRBD1. CDR1 and CDR2 from the germline V gene are LGHNA and YNFKEQ. The CDR3 consists of 14 residues. With 4 bases clipped from V and 2 bases from J, the junction kept 3 bases outside the gene matches.

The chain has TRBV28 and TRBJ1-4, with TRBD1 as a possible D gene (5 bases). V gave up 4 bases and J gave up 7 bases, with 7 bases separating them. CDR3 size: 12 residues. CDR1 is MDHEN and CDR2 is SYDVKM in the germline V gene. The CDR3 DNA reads TGTGCCAGCAGTTGGGGCGGTGAAAAACTGTTTTTT. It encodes CASSWGGEKLFF.